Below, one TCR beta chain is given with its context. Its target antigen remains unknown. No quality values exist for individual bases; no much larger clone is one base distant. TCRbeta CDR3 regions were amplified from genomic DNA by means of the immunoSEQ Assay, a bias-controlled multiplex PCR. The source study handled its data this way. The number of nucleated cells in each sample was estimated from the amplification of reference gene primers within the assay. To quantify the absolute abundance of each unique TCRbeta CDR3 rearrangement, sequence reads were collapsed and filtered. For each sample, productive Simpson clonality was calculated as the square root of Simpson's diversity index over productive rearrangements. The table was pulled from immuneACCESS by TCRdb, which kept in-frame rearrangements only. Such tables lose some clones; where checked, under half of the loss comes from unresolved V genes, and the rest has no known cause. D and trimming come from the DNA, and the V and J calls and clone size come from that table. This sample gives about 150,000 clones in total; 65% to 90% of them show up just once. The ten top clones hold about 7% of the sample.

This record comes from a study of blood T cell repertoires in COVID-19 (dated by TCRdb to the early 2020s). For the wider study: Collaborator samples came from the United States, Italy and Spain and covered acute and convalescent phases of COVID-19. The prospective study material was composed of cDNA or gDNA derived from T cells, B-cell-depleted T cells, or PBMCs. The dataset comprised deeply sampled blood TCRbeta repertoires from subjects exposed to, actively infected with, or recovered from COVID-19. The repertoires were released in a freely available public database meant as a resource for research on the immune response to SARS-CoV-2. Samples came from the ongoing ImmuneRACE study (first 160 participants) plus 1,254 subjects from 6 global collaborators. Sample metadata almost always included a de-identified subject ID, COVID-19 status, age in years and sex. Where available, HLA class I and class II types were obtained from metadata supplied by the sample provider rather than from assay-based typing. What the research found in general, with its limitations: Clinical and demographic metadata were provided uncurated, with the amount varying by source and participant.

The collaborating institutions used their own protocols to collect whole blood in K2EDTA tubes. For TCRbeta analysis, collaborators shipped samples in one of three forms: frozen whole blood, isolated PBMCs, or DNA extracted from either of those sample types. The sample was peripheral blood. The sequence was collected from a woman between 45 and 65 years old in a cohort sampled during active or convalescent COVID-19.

Read as DNA, the sequence is TGCGCCAGCAGCTTGGGTAGCGGGGGCAGCCAAGAGACCCAGTACTTC. Its protein product is CASSLGSGGSQETQYF. The chain couples TRBV5-1 to TRBJ2-5; 9 bases in between match TRBD2. The CDR3 numbers 16 residues from cysteine through phenylalanine. The retained sequence is limited to the CDR3, 48 bases, with the frame set at the first base. V loses 0 bases at its end and J loses 1 base; junction bases beyond the gene matches: 4. CDR1 and CDR2, looked up from the germline V gene, are SGHRS and YFSETQ.